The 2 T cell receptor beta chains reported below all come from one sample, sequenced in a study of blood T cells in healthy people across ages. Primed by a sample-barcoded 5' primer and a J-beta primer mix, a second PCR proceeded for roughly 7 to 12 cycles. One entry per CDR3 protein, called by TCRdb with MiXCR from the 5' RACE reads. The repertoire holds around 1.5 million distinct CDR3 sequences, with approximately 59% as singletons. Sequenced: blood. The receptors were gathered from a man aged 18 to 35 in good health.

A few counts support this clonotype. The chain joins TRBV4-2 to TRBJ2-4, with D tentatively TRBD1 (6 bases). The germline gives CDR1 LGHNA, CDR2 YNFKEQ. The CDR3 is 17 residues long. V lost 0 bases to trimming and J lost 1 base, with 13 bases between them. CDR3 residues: CASSQDGGNTAKNIQYF. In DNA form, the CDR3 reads TGTGCCAGCAGCCAAGATGGGGGCAACACCGCCAAAAACATTCAGTACTTC.

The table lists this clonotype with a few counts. This CDR3 reads CSVGSGTDTQYF. The CDR3 nucleotides are TGCAGCGTCGGGAGCGGCACAGATACGCAGTATTTT. The chain combines TRBV29-1 with TRBJ2-3; D perhaps matches TRBD2 (6 bases). The germline CDR1 and CDR2 sequences are SQVTM and ANQGSEA. The germline V and J ends were trimmed by 6 bases and 1 base, with 8 bases remaining between them. The CDR3 sequence is 12 residues long.